Described below is a single T cell receptor beta chain sequence and its context. Unmatched junction bases numbered 12, after V lost 3 bases and J lost 5 bases. In germline, CDR1 is LGHNA, CDR2 YSLEER. This CDR3 region has 16 residues. The data originate from a study of T cell changes during pregnancy in multiple sclerosis. Clones were sequenced by immunoSEQ multiplex PCR, and TCRdb holds only the in-frame ones, with some missing. The data contain 28,000 or so clones, just over 90% of them singletons. The source is a female donor with multiple sclerosis, enrolled in a pregnancy study. The material was CD8+ T cells from peripheral blood mononuclear cells, obtained before pregnancy. The chain joins TRBV4-3 to TRBJ2-7, with 8 bases fitting TRBD2. CDR3 sequence reads: CASSHNVAGPSNEQYF. The DNA of the CDR3 is TGCGCCAGCAGCCATAATGTAGCGGGACCTTCGAACGAGCAGTACTTC.